This TCR beta chain was found in a study of T-cell memory formation after mild COVID-19. The study, taken as a whole, reports: Cross-reactive memory apparently joined, as some responding clones appeared in pre-infection memory. Among clones peaking at day 37 in the second wave, SARS-CoV-2 specificity remained unconfirmed. Later expanders leaned toward CD4+, whereas clones contracting from day 15 to 85 were balanced CD4/CD8.

As to this clonotype: Its antigen is as yet unknown.

The germline CDR1 and CDR2 sequences are LNHDA and SQIVND (reference sequence). The J segment lost 1 base and the V segment lost 7 bases, leaving 20 bases of the junction unmatched. The CDR3 length is 20 residues. Sample barcodes and UMIs were carried by the TCR alpha and TCR beta cDNA libraries that 5'RACE generated with constant-segment primers. A single record per CDR3 protein comes from TCRdb applying MiXCR to the 5' RACE reads. Altogether about 150,000 distinct CDR3 sequences are present, approximately 14% being singletons, with the ten largest covering 13% to 15%. The chain couples TRBV19 to TRBJ2-2, with TRBD2 matching over 8 bases. This receptor was obtained from an adult woman who had mild COVID-19 (a few samples of this study predate the infection). Cell type and time point are not known. The sample taken for sequencing was PBMCs or a T cell subset sorted from them (not recorded which). The CDR3 reads CASIGGGLILREGNTGELFF. In nucleotides, the CDR3 is TGTGCCAGTATAGGTGGGGGGCTGATATTACGGGAGGGGAACACCGGGGAGCTGTTTTTT. The complete variable domain, with remaining parts taken from reference TRBV19 and TRBJ2-2, reads DGGITQSPKYLFRKEGQNVTLSCEQNLNHDAMYWYRQDPGQGLRLIYYSQIVNDFQKGDIAEGYSVSREKKESFPLTVTSAQKNPTAFYLCASIGGGLILREGNTGELFFGEGSRLTVL.